These T cell receptor beta chains were read from a single sample in a study of T cell repertoires in aging, cancer and after chemotherapy. TCRdb ran MiXCR on the multiplex PCR reads and lists one entry per CDR3 protein. The table has over 400 distinct CDR3 sequences, under 35% seen once; the top ten hold around half. The sequencing input was blood. The source of these receptors is a human donor with a solid tumor. Each CDR3 is given with its conserved first and last residue. D genes are given only for firm matches. Rows may omit the clone size; those that give it use once, few, many or a size class.

v_gene: TRBV20-1
j_gene: TRBJ1-1
len: 13
abundance: few
d_gene: TRBD1
CDR3nt: TGCAGTGCCCGACAGGGGGCGGATACTGAAGCTTTCTTT
CDR3aa: CSARQGADTEAFF

v_gene: TRBV6-5
j_gene: TRBJ1-2
len: 14
abundance: large
d_gene: -
CDR3nt: TGTGCCAGCAGTTTGGAGTGGGTTAACTATGGCTACACCTTC
CDR3aa: CASSLEWVNYGYTF

v_gene: TRBV7-9
j_gene: TRBJ2-1
len: 16
abundance: few
d_gene: -
CDR3nt: TGTGCCAGCATCATAAGCCCTACTTCCTCCTACAATGAGCAGTTCTTC
CDR3aa: CASIISPTSSYNEQFF

v_gene: TRBV20-1
j_gene: TRBJ1-1
len: 14
abundance: -
d_gene: -
CDR3nt: TGCAGTGCGGCAAACTGGAAGCGCGACACTGAAGCTTTCTTT
CDR3aa: CSAANWKRDTEAFF

v_gene: TRBV20-1
j_gene: TRBJ2-5
len: 10
abundance: few
d_gene: -
CDR3nt: TGCAGTGCTAGAAGCGAGACCCAGTACTTC
CDR3aa: CSARSETQYF

v_gene: TRBV7-6
j_gene: TRBJ2-7
len: 17
abundance: hyperexpanded
d_gene: -
CDR3nt: TGTGCCAGCAGCCCCTGGGGGAGGGGGCGGGGGGTTGTGGAGCAGTACTTC
CDR3aa: CASSPWGRGRGVVEQYF

v_gene: TRBV19
j_gene: TRBJ2-3
len: 16
abundance: -
d_gene: TRBD1
CDR3nt: TGTGCCAGTAGTGCCGCTGACAGGGGGCGCAGAGATACGCAGTATTTT
CDR3aa: CASSAADRGRRDTQYF

v_gene: TRBV19
j_gene: TRBJ1-2
len: 13
abundance: large
d_gene: TRBD1
CDR3nt: TGTGCCAGTAGAGGGGACAGGGTCGGTGGCTACACCTTC
CDR3aa: CASRGDRVGGYTF

v_gene: TRBV20-1
j_gene: TRBJ2-3
len: 17
abundance: few
d_gene: TRBD2
CDR3nt: TGCAGTGCTAGCCCCCTAGCGGGAGCCGGTGTTACAGATACGCAGTATTTT
CDR3aa: CSASPLAGAGVTDTQYF

v_gene: TRBV6-5
j_gene: TRBJ2-5
len: 14
abundance: large
d_gene: TRBD2
CDR3nt: TGTGCCAGCAGGCCCCGGCCTAGCGGACAGACCCAGTACTTC
CDR3aa: CASRPRPSGQTQYF

v_gene: TRBV10-3
j_gene: TRBJ2-2
len: 15
abundance: -
d_gene: TRBD1
CDR3nt: TGTGCCATCAGTGCGGACAGGACCTTCACCGGGGAGCTGTTTTTT
CDR3aa: CAISADRTFTGELFF

v_gene: TRBV6-2/TRBV6-3
j_gene: TRBJ2-3
len: 12
abundance: -
d_gene: TRBD2
CDR3nt: TGTGCCAGCGGGAGGGAGACAGATACGCAGTATTTT
CDR3aa: CASGRETDTQYF

v_gene: TRBV19
j_gene: TRBJ2-2
len: 15
abundance: large
d_gene: -
CDR3nt: TGTGCCAGTAGTCCACGGTCTCTGAGGACCGGGGAGCTGTTTTTT
CDR3aa: CASSPRSLRTGELFF

v_gene: TRBV5-1
j_gene: TRBJ1-6
len: 16
abundance: -
d_gene: TRBD1
CDR3nt: TGCGCCAGCAGTCCTACGACAGGGGGCTTTCAGTCACCCCTCCACTTT
CDR3aa: CASSPTTGGFQSPLHF

v_gene: TRBV27
j_gene: TRBJ1-2
len: 14
abundance: -
d_gene: TRBD1
CDR3nt: TGTGCCAGCAGTCCCCAGGACAGGGTCTATGGCTACACCTTC
CDR3aa: CASSPQDRVYGYTF

v_gene: TRBV10-1
j_gene: TRBJ1-1
len: 13
abundance: few
d_gene: -
CDR3nt: TGCGCCAGCAGTGAAGGGGAGAACACTGAAGCTTTCTTT
CDR3aa: CASSEGENTEAFF

v_gene: TRBV5-5
j_gene: TRBJ1-1
len: 13
abundance: -
d_gene: -
CDR3nt: TGTGCCAGCAGCCCGACAGTAAACACTAAAGCTTTCTTT
CDR3aa: CASSPTVNTKAFF

v_gene: TRBV20-1
j_gene: TRBJ1-2
len: 15
abundance: few
d_gene: TRBD1
CDR3nt: TGCAGTGCTTCCCGCGGACAGGGAGATTTCTATGGCTACACCTTC
CDR3aa: CSASRGQGDFYGYTF

v_gene: TRBV20-1
j_gene: TRBJ2-7
len: 11
abundance: -
d_gene: -
CDR3nt: TGCAGTGTGGCCAGAACCTACGAGCAGTACTTC
CDR3aa: CSVARTYEQYF

v_gene: TRBV5-1
j_gene: TRBJ2-7
len: 12
abundance: -
d_gene: -
CDR3nt: TGCGCCAGCAGCCTGGGTGCCTACGAGCAGTACTTC
CDR3aa: CASSLGAYEQYF

v_gene: TRBV29-1
j_gene: TRBJ1-2
len: 14
abundance: -
d_gene: TRBD1
CDR3nt: TGCAGCGTTGAGACCGCAGGGGGCGCGTCTGGCTACACCTTC
CDR3aa: CSVETAGGASGYTF

v_gene: TRBV5-6
j_gene: TRBJ1-6
len: 15
abundance: few
d_gene: -
CDR3nt: TGTGCCAGCAGCTCAGGTTTGGGAGCGGGGTCACCCCTCCACTTT
CDR3aa: CASSSGLGAGSPLHF

v_gene: TRBV6-2/TRBV6-3
j_gene: TRBJ1-5
len: 13
abundance: -
d_gene: -
CDR3nt: TGTGCCAGCAGGCAGGATAGCAATCAGCCCCAGCATTTT
CDR3aa: CASRQDSNQPQHF

v_gene: TRBV4-2
j_gene: TRBJ2-3
len: 15
abundance: -
d_gene: TRBD2
CDR3nt: TGTGCCAGCAGCCAAGGGGCGGGAGAGGGAGATACGCAGTATTTT
CDR3aa: CASSQGAGEGDTQYF

v_gene: TRBV6-2/TRBV6-3
j_gene: TRBJ1-3
len: 14
abundance: large
d_gene: -
CDR3nt: TGTGCCAGCGAGCAGGACAACTCTGGAAACACCATATATTTT
CDR3aa: CASEQDNSGNTIYF

v_gene: TRBV7-4
j_gene: TRBJ2-2
len: 16
abundance: -
d_gene: TRBD2
CDR3nt: TGTGCCAGCAGCTTAACAAGCGGGGGGAACACCAAGGAGCTGTTTTTT
CDR3aa: CASSLTSGGNTKELFF

v_gene: TRBV10-3
j_gene: TRBJ2-3
len: 14
abundance: few
d_gene: TRBD1
CDR3nt: TGTGCCATCTGGGACAGGGGGCCTGGAGATACGCAGTATTTT
CDR3aa: CAIWDRGPGDTQYF

v_gene: TRBV12-3/TRBV12-4
j_gene: TRBJ2-1
len: 16
abundance: -
d_gene: TRBD2
CDR3nt: TGTGCCAGCAGGACCTCAGTAGCGGGGTGGGGCAATGAGCAGTTCTTC
CDR3aa: CASRTSVAGWGNEQFF

v_gene: TRBV12-3/TRBV12-4
j_gene: TRBJ1-5
len: 15
abundance: hyperexpanded
d_gene: -
CDR3nt: TGTGCCAGCAGTTCCCATGGACAGCACAATCAGCCCCAGCATTTT
CDR3aa: CASSSHGQHNQPQHF

v_gene: TRBV19
j_gene: TRBJ1-5
len: 14
abundance: -
d_gene: TRBD1
CDR3nt: TGTGCCAGTACCCGGGACAGCGTAGATCAGCCCCAGCATTTT
CDR3aa: CASTRDSVDQPQHF

v_gene: TRBV5-6
j_gene: TRBJ1-6
len: 12
abundance: large
d_gene: -
CDR3nt: TGTGCCAGCAGGTTTGGGTCCGGGGCCCTCCACTTT
CDR3aa: CASRFGSGALHF

v_gene: TRBV7-9
j_gene: TRBJ2-1
len: 14
abundance: few
d_gene: -
CDR3nt: TGTGCCAGCAGCTTAGGACTGAGGTTCAATGAGCAGTTCTTC
CDR3aa: CASSLGLRFNEQFF

v_gene: TRBV6-1
j_gene: TRBJ2-3
len: 15
abundance: -
d_gene: -
CDR3nt: TGTGCCAGCAATGGGGGGTCTTCTCGCACAGATACGCAGTATTTT
CDR3aa: CASNGGSSRTDTQYF

v_gene: TRBV24-1
j_gene: TRBJ2-2
len: 18
abundance: -
d_gene: TRBD2
CDR3nt: TGTGCCACCAGTGCGTTGACTAGCGGGTCGGGGGTCACCGGGGAGCTGTTTTTT
CDR3aa: CATSALTSGSGVTGELFF

v_gene: TRBV4-2
j_gene: TRBJ2-3
len: 16
abundance: -
d_gene: TRBD2
CDR3nt: TGTGCCAGCAGCCAGGTACTAGCGGCTAGCACAGATACGCAGTATTTT
CDR3aa: CASSQVLAASTDTQYF

v_gene: TRBV5-1
j_gene: TRBJ2-7
len: 14
abundance: -
d_gene: TRBD1
CDR3nt: TGCGCCAGCCACGATGGACAGGGGCCCTACGAGCAGTACTTC
CDR3aa: CASHDGQGPYEQYF

v_gene: TRBV27
j_gene: TRBJ2-1
len: 15
abundance: few
d_gene: -
CDR3nt: TGTGCCAGCAGTTTATCCCCCCGTTGGGGGACGGAGCAGTTCTTC
CDR3aa: CASSLSPRWGTEQFF

v_gene: TRBV18
j_gene: TRBJ2-5
len: 12
abundance: -
d_gene: -
CDR3nt: TGTGCCAGCTCACCGTCGGGGGAGACCCAGTACTTC
CDR3aa: CASSPSGETQYF

v_gene: TRBV27
j_gene: TRBJ2-1
len: 15
abundance: -
d_gene: -
CDR3nt: TGTGCCAGCAGTTTATCCCCCAGTTGGGGGACGGAGCAGTTCTTC
CDR3aa: CASSLSPSWGTEQFF

v_gene: TRBV12-3/TRBV12-4
j_gene: TRBJ2-3
len: 14
abundance: -
d_gene: TRBD1
CDR3nt: TGTGCCAGCAGAATGACAGGGCGACCAGATACGCAGTATTTT
CDR3aa: CASRMTGRPDTQYF

v_gene: TRBV30
j_gene: TRBJ2-2
len: 16
abundance: large
d_gene: -
CDR3nt: TGTGCCACCACCGGGGCCGCGACAGGGGAGGGCGGGGAGCTGTTTTTT
CDR3aa: CATTGAATGEGGELFF